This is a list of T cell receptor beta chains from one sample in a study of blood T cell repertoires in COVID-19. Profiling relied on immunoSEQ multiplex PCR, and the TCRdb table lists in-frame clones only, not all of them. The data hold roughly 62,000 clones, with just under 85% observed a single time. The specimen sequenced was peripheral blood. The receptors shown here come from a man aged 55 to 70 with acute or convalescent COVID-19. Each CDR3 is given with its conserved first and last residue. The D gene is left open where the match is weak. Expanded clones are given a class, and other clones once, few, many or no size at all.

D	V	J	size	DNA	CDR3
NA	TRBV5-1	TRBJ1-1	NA	TGCGCCAGCAGCCCTCGGACAGTGGGGAGCACTGAAGCTTTCTTT	CASSPRTVGSTEAFF
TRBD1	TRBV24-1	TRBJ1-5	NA	TGTGCCACCAGTGACCGGACAGGACGAGACGGGGTGGTTCAGCCCCAGCATTTT	CATSDRTGRDGVVQPQHF
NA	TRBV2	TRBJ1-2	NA	TGTGCCAGCAGTGTGGACAGCTATGCGGGCTACACCTTC	CASSVDSYAGYTF
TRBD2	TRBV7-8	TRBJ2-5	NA	TGTGCCAGCAGCTTTTTTCATGCGACGGGACTAGCGGGGGCCTCGAAAGAGACCCAGTACTTC	CASSFFHATGLAGASKETQYF
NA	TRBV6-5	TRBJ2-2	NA	TGTGCCAGCAGAAGTCCGGGACTTAACACCGGGGAGCTGTTTTTT	CASRSPGLNTGELFF
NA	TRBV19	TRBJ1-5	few	TGTGCCCAGTCGCATGGCAGGGTTGGCAATCAGCCCCAGCATTTT	CAQSHGRVGNQPQHF
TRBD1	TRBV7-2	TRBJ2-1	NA	TGTGCCAGCAGCTTACAGGGGGCCGCGGGGAATGAGCAGTTCTTC	CASSLQGAAGNEQFF
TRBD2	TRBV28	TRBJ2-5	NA	TGTGCCAGCAATAGGGGTAGCGGGGGGCCCTGGTGGACCCAGTACTTC	CASNRGSGGPWWTQYF
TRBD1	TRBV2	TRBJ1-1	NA	TGTGCCGGATTAGTTAGTAGGACAGGGTCTAAATCAGACACTGAAGCTTTCTTT	CAGLVSRTGSKSDTEAFF
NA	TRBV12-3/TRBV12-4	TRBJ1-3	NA	TGTGCCAGCAGGCGGGGCCCGGGAAACACCATATATTTT	CASRRGPGNTIYF
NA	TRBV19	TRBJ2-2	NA	TGTGCCAGCAGACTGAACACCGGGGAGCTGTTTTTT	CASRLNTGELFF
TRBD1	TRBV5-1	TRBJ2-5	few	TGCGCCAGCAGCTCCGGGACAGGGAGAGAGACCCAGTACTTC	CASSSGTGRETQYF
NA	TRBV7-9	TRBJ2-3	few	TGTGCCAGCAGCGCCTATGTCGATACGCAGTATTTT	CASSAYVDTQYF
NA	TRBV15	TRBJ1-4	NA	TGTGCCACCAGCAGAGATCCAGGGGAAAAACTGTTTTTT	CATSRDPGEKLFF
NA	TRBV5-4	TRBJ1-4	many	TGTGCCAGCAGCCCAAAAGGGGCAACAACTAATGAAAAACTGTTTTTT	CASSPKGATTNEKLFF
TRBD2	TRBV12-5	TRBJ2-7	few	TGTGCTAGTGGTTTGGTACGGTTAGCGGGGGGGGCGCAGTACGAGCAGTACTTC	CASGLVRLAGGAQYEQYF
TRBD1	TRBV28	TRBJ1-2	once	TGTGCCAGCAGTTTCGGGACAGGGTCCCCCAATTATGGCTACACCTTC	CASSFGTGSPNYGYTF
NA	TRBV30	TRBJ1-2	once	TGTGCCTGGAGGGACCGGGATCTTAATGGCTACACCTTC	CAWRDRDLNGYTF
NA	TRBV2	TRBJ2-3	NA	TGTGCCAGCAACTACATTACAGGGCGCGGGCAGTATTTT	CASNYITGRGQYF
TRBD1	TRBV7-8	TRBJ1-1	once	TGTGCCAGCAGCTTCACCAGGGGGACTGAAGCTTTCTTT	CASSFTRGTEAFF
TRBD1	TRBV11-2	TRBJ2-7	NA	TGTGCCAGCAGCTTAACAGGGGGATACGAGCAGTACTTC	CASSLTGGYEQYF
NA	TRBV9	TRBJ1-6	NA	TGTGCCAGCAGCGTAGAGGGGGGGCCCAACAACCTTTCACCCCTCCACTTT	CASSVEGGPNNLSPLHF
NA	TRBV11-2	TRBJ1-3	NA	TGTGCCAGCAGCCAGCAGGGTGGAGGAAACACCATATATTTT	CASSQQGGGNTIYF
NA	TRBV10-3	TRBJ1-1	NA	TGTGCCATCAGTGACCAGTTGAACACTGAAGCTTTCTTT	CAISDQLNTEAFF
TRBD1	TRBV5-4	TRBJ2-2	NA	TGTGCCAGCAGCTCACAGGGGGCGCGGAACACCGGGGAGCTGTTTTTT	CASSSQGARNTGELFF
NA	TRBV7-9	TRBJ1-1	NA	TGTGCCAGCACCGACGAGGGAAAAATGAACACTGAAGCTTTCTTT	CASTDEGKMNTEAFF
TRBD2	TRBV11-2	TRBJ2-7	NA	TGTGCCAGCAGCTTAGTGTACGGGGGGAGGTACGAGCAGTACTTC	CASSLVYGGRYEQYF
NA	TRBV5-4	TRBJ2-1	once	TGTGCCAGCAGCTTGTCATCCAGTGGGGGGTACAATGAGCAGTTCTTC	CASSLSSSGGYNEQFF
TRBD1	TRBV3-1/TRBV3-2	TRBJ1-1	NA	TGTGCCAGCAGCCCTGGGACAGGGCTTTTGAGTACTGAAGCTTTCTTT	CASSPGTGLLSTEAFF
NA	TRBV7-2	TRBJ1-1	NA	TGTGCCAGCAGCTCCGGAGTGAACACTGAAGCTTTCTTT	CASSSGVNTEAFF
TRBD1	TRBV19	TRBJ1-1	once	TGTGCCAGTAGTATCCTCCGGGGACAGCGGGAAGCTTTCTTT	CASSILRGQREAFF
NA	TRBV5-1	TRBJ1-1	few	TGCGCCAGCAGCTTATTACAGGGGAACACTGAAGCTTTCTTT	CASSLLQGNTEAFF
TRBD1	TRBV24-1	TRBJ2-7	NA	TGTGCCACCAGTGATTTGAGGGCAGGGGGCGAGCAGTACTTC	CATSDLRAGGEQYF
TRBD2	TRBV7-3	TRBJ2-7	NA	TGTGCCAGCAGCTTAGCGGGAGACCTATCCGCCTACGAGCAGTACTTC	CASSLAGDLSAYEQYF
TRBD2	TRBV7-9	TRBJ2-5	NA	TGTGCCAGCAGCCTAACTAGCGGGGGGGTACCCCTGAGAGAGACCCAGTACTTC	CASSLTSGGVPLRETQYF
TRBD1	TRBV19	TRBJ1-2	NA	TGTGCCAGTAGTAGTCCGGGACAGGGGAACTATGGCTACACCTTC	CASSSPGQGNYGYTF
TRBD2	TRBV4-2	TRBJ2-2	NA	TGTGCCAGCAGCCAAGGGACTAGCGGGGGGAGGGTCGGCACCGGGGAGCTGTTTTTT	CASSQGTSGGRVGTGELFF
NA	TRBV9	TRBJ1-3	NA	TGTGCCAGCAGCGTGGCAGGGTACACTCCTGGAAACACCATATATTTT	CASSVAGYTPGNTIYF
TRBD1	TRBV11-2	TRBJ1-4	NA	TGTGCCAGCAGCTTCGAGAGGGGGCACCGTGAAAAACTGTTTTTT	CASSFERGHREKLFF
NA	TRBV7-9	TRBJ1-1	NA	TGTGCCAGCAGCCTCCAAGACGGGGGGTCTGAAGCTTTCTTT	CASSLQDGGSEAFF
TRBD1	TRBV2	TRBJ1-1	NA	TGTGCCAGCAACAGGGACAGGGGGTACACTGAAGCTTTCTTT	CASNRDRGYTEAFF
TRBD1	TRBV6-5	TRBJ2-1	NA	TGTGCCAGCAGACCGACAGGGGGGGGTGAGCAGTTCTTC	CASRPTGGGEQFF
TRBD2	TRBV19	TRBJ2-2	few	TGTGCCGGGACTAGCGGGACCGGGGAGCTGTTTTTT	CAGTSGTGELFF
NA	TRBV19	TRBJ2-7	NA	TGTGCCAGTAGTCCCGCGGCGATAGCCGACGAGCAGTACTTC	CASSPAAIADEQYF
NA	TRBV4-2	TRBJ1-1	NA	TGTGCCAGCAGCCAAGATCCGGGAGGTACCACTGAAGCTTTCTTT	CASSQDPGGTTEAFF
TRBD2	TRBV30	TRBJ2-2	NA	TGTGCCTGGAGTTCGAGGTTTCTAGCGGGCACCGGGGAGCTGTTTTTT	CAWSSRFLAGTGELFF
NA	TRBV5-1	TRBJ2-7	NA	TGCGCCAGCAGCCCTGGGGGCGTCCGCTACGAGCAGTACTTC	CASSPGGVRYEQYF
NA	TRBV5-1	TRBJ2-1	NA	TGCGCCAGCAGCTCGGGACTGGAGGGCTACAATGAGCAGTTCTTC	CASSSGLEGYNEQFF
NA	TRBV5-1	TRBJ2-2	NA	TGCGCCAGCAGCTTAGGACAGAACACCGGGGAGCTGTTTTTT	CASSLGQNTGELFF
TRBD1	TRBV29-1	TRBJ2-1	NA	TGCAGCGTGAAATTGGACAGGGAAAGTAGTGAGCAGTTCTTC	CSVKLDRESSEQFF
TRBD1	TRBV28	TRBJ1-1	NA	TGTGCCAGCAGTTTTCGACAGGGATGGACTGAAGCTTTCTTT	CASSFRQGWTEAFF
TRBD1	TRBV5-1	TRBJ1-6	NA	TGCGCCAGCAGCTTGGGGTACGGGACAGGGCTTTCACCCCTCCACTTT	CASSLGYGTGLSPLHF
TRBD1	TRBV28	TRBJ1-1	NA	TGTGCCAGCAGCCACAGGAGACCGGGGACAGGGGACACTGAAGCTTTCTTT	CASSHRRPGTGDTEAFF